This is a list of T cell receptor beta chains from one sample in a study of Tregs in tolerant kidney transplant recipients. Sequenced by immunoSEQ multiplex PCR; TCRdb stores in-frame clones only, minus some. The data show roughly 99,000 clones, 90% to 95% seen once. The input for sequencing was CD4+ T cells from blood, taken before the transplant. These receptors originate from a human donor who received a combined kidney and bone marrow transplant. The conserved cysteine and the conserved F or W are not part of the CDR3 here.

>13|TRBJ2-3|TRBV18
ASSLDRGGTDTQY
>13|TRBJ1-4|TRBV7-8
ASSPSLALSGKLF
>14|TRBJ2-3|TRBV30
AWRRPGTGGIYTQY
>13|TRBJ2-3|TRBV11-3
ASSLGQGNTDTQY
>12|TRBJ2-7|TRBV7-2
ASSLDPGGYEQY
>11|TRBJ1-1|TRBV5-1
ASSLGDSIEAF
>9|TRBJ1-5|TRBV20-1
SVGPGWAQH
>14|TRBJ1-6|TRBV19
ASRSTGTGGSSPLH
>10|TRBJ1-2|TRBV9
ASSVGNGGYT
>15|TRBJ2-1|TRBV7-8
ASSLLTGRLVGNEQF
>10|TRBJ1-3|TRBV30
AWSLSGNTIY
>17|TRBJ2-6|TRBV5-1
ASSLGVGPVGSGANVLT
>13|TRBJ2-7|TRBV7-2
ASSLMGQGAPEQY
>11|TRBJ2-4|TRBV5-1
ASSGQGGNIQY
>13|TRBJ2-7|TRBV18
ASSPRTGPSYEQY
>14|TRBJ1-2|TRBV28
ASRHARDRGLNGYT
>11|TRBJ1-4|TRBV30
AWSSEVHEKLF
>12|TRBJ1-4|TRBV7-2
ASRPNSANEKLF
>14|TRBJ2-7|TRBV4-2
ASSQEGSRGGYEQY
>13|TRBJ2-7|TRBV18
ASSPSASGSYEQY
>13|TRBJ2-7|TRBV6-6
ASSRKTSSSYEQY
>13|-|TRBV11-2
ASSPTAGVAYEQY
>13|TRBJ1-3|TRBV9
ASSGRDSSGNTIY
>14|TRBJ1-2|TRBV30
AWTGVGERGRHGYT
>10|TRBJ2-2|TRBV11-2
ASSTVSGELF
>14|TRBJ2-2|TRBV9
ASSVELAGDYGELF
>12|TRBJ1-5|TRBV19
ASRSVTGGQPQH
>13|TRBJ2-7|TRBV18
ASSPGGVPSYEQY
>11|TRBJ2-5|TRBV29-1
SVSGGGQETQY
>13|TRBJ1-1|TRBV7-9
ASSARTGGMAEAF
>12|TRBJ1-2|TRBV29-1
SVGRRDGNYGYT
>12|TRBJ1-2|TRBV7-3
ASSLGGGGDGYT
>13|TRBJ1-1|TRBV11-3
ASSPSGAGTVEAF
>11|TRBJ1-2|TRBV5-6
ASSLELNYGYT
>12|TRBJ2-2|TRBV6-5
ASSRSEGTGELF
>11|TRBJ1-2|TRBV12-5
ASGLTTDYGYT
>12|TRBJ1-3|TRBV28
ASSPTGTGNTIY
>12|TRBJ1-1|TRBV5-4
ASSLDQSGSEAF
>14|TRBJ1-1|TRBV15
ATSRDRGRLNTEAF
>12|TRBJ1-2|TRBV6-6
TSSSGRVDYGYT
>11|TRBJ2-7|TRBV27
ASSFGGTSGLL
>6|TRBJ2-7|TRBV20-1
SVAGRY
>15|TRBJ2-1|TRBV4-2
ASSPSKGRNSYNEQF
>16|TRBJ2-5|TRBV4-3
ASSHLPGLAGGSETQY
>12|TRBJ2-7|TRBV5-1
ASSLNPRPYEQY
>13|TRBJ1-6|TRBV6-1
ASSGPGQLYSPLH
>15|TRBJ2-1|TRBV30
AWSRPGVTSGLDEQF
>12|TRBJ1-2|TRBV2
ASIHRALQAGYT
>11|TRBJ2-1|TRBV5-4
ATRTGYGNEQF
>11|TRBJ2-5|TRBV5-1
ASSLVLAETQY
>13|TRBJ2-1|TRBV18
ASSPGTSPDNEQF
>12|TRBJ2-3|TRBV7-3
ASSRTGGGDTQY